These T cell receptor beta chains were read from a single sample in a study of CD8 T cells in Susac syndrome. Each CDR3 protein is one row after TCRdb ran MiXCR on the immunoSEQ multiplex PCR reads. Among some 170,000 distinct CDR3 sequences, approximately 95% were seen once, and the ten largest hold 0.085% to 0.13%. The material sequenced was CD4+ T cells from PBMCs. The receptors derive from a human donor in good health. The CDR3 runs from the conserved cysteine through the conserved F or W.

v_call	j_call	cdr3_aa
TRBV9	TRBJ2-1	CASSASGGGRAYNEQFF
TRBV15	TRBJ2-3	CATSRDPAGFLDTQYF
TRBV6-2/TRBV6-3	TRBJ1-1	CATGVNTEAFF
TRBV9	TRBJ2-1	CASSVASSYNEQFF
TRBV30	TRBJ2-1	CAWSAGVYNEQFF
TRBV11-3	TRBJ2-5	CASSLGGDSETQYF
TRBV30	TRBJ1-3	CAWSSSGNTIYF
TRBV12-3/TRBV12-4	TRBJ2-7	CASSLGHKRYEQYF
TRBV7-3	TRBJ2-3	CASSLTGLDTQYF
TRBV28	TRBJ2-7	CASSSIAGGIYEQYF
TRBV9	TRBJ2-7	CASSVGSRLAGVSSYEQYF
TRBV7-2	TRBJ2-4	CASRGQGAKNIQYF
TRBV20-1	TRBJ1-2	CSAAPHQGVNGYTF
TRBV30	TRBJ2-5	CAWSPGGGGETQYF
TRBV24-1	TRBJ2-7	CATSGGGTYEQYF
TRBV12-3/TRBV12-4	TRBJ2-1	CASSPLFGQVHNEQFF
TRBV5-1	TRBJ1-1	CASSLAPPNTEAFF
TRBV6-1	TRBJ1-2	CASSHGTANYGYTF
TRBV12-3/TRBV12-4	TRBJ2-7	CASSFGAGARSYEQYF
TRBV12-3/TRBV12-4	TRBJ1-5	CASSSKGSNQPQHF
TRBV2	TRBJ2-5	CASSPPLAGAETQYF
TRBV20-1	TRBJ1-1	CSAEGGQGTEAFF
TRBV20-1	TRBJ2-3	CSALDVKTRREDTQYF
TRBV30	TRBJ1-1	CAWSETGNTEAFF
TRBV24-1	TRBJ2-6	CATSDLRGPGANVLTF
TRBV29-1	TRBJ2-5	CSVERLQETQYF